A selection of T cell receptor beta chains follows, all from one sample in a study of identical twins. TCRdb re-called the 5' RACE reads with MiXCR, one entry per CDR3 protein. Of 450,000 or so distinct CDR3 sequences listed, less than 20% are singletons. The specimen sequenced was naive T cells sorted from blood. The source is a man over 45 in good health. The CDR3 runs from the conserved cysteine through the conserved F or W. A D gene is named only where the DNA matches it firmly. Clone size appears in some rows only: once, few, many, or a class for an expanded clone.

clone size: many; D gene: -; J gene: TRBJ2-3; V gene: TRBV11-2; CDR3 protein: CASSPTRPPDTQYF; CDR3 DNA: TGTGCCAGCAGCCCGACTAGACCCCCCGATACGCAGTATTTT
clone size: many; D gene: TRBD1; J gene: TRBJ1-2; V gene: TRBV11-2; CDR3 protein: CASSLGQGADGYTF; CDR3 DNA: TGTGCCAGCAGCTTAGGACAGGGGGCTGATGGCTACACCTTC
clone size: -; D gene: -; J gene: TRBJ2-3; V gene: TRBV20-1; CDR3 protein: CSARTPRTDTQYF; CDR3 DNA: TGCAGTGCTAGAACGCCGCGCACAGATACGCAGTATTTT
clone size: -; D gene: TRBD1; J gene: TRBJ2-1; V gene: TRBV18; CDR3 protein: CASSAPGGTGVYNEQFF; CDR3 DNA: TGTGCCAGCTCAGCACCGGGCGGGACAGGAGTCTACAATGAGCAGTTCTTC
clone size: -; D gene: -; J gene: TRBJ2-6; V gene: TRBV7-3; CDR3 protein: CANLYSGANVLTF; CDR3 DNA: TGTGCCAACTTATACTCTGGGGCCAACGTCCTGACTTTC
clone size: few; D gene: -; J gene: TRBJ2-3; V gene: TRBV12-3/TRBV12-4; CDR3 protein: CASSFRADTQYF; CDR3 DNA: TGTGCCAGCAGTTTTAGGGCAGATACGCAGTATTTT
clone size: -; D gene: TRBD2; J gene: TRBJ2-2; V gene: TRBV27; CDR3 protein: CASSAAGRGTGELFF; CDR3 DNA: TGTGCCAGCAGTGCAGCGGGGCGCGGCACCGGGGAGCTGTTTTTT
clone size: -; D gene: -; J gene: TRBJ1-6; V gene: TRBV11-2; CDR3 protein: CASSLDAASGANSPLHF; CDR3 DNA: TGTGCCAGCAGCTTAGATGCGGCCTCTGGGGCTAATTCACCCCTCCACTTT
clone size: -; D gene: -; J gene: TRBJ2-3; V gene: TRBV4-3; CDR3 protein: CASSRGALASTDTQYF; CDR3 DNA: TGCGCCAGCAGCCGGGGGGCTCTAGCTTCCACAGATACGCAGTATTTT
clone size: few; D gene: -; J gene: TRBJ2-6; V gene: TRBV5-1; CDR3 protein: CASSFGQGGSSGANVLTF; CDR3 DNA: TGCGCCAGCAGCTTTGGCCAGGGGGGTTCCTCTGGGGCCAACGTCCTGACTTTC
clone size: few; D gene: TRBD1; J gene: TRBJ2-1; V gene: TRBV12-3/TRBV12-4; CDR3 protein: CASTRDRGSYNEQFF; CDR3 DNA: TGTGCCAGCACCCGGGACAGGGGTTCCTACAATGAGCAGTTCTTC
clone size: many; D gene: -; J gene: TRBJ2-2; V gene: TRBV10-3; CDR3 protein: CAISELATNTGELFF; CDR3 DNA: TGTGCCATCAGTGAGCTGGCGACGAACACCGGGGAGCTGTTTTTT
clone size: many; D gene: -; J gene: TRBJ2-7; V gene: TRBV4-3; CDR3 protein: CASSQARGSYEQYF; CDR3 DNA: TGCGCCAGCAGCCAGGCCCGGGGCTCCTACGAGCAGTACTTC
clone size: -; D gene: TRBD2; J gene: TRBJ2-1; V gene: TRBV29-1; CDR3 protein: CSVESGRMGNEQFF; CDR3 DNA: TGCAGCGTGGAAAGCGGGAGGATGGGCAATGAGCAGTTCTTC
clone size: -; D gene: -; J gene: TRBJ2-7; V gene: TRBV28; CDR3 protein: CASSFDGQGMNYEQYF; CDR3 DNA: TGTGCCAGCAGTTTTGATGGGCAGGGAATGAACTACGAGCAGTACTTC
clone size: -; D gene: TRBD1; J gene: TRBJ2-7; V gene: TRBV7-2; CDR3 protein: CASSFDRANSYEQYF; CDR3 DNA: TGTGCCAGCAGCTTCGACAGGGCGAACTCCTACGAGCAGTACTTC
clone size: few; D gene: -; J gene: TRBJ2-2; V gene: TRBV9; CDR3 protein: CASSANSPRHFTGELFF; CDR3 DNA: TGTGCCAGCAGCGCGAATTCACCTCGACACTTCACCGGGGAGCTGTTTTTT
clone size: few; D gene: TRBD2; J gene: TRBJ2-7; V gene: TRBV29-1; CDR3 protein: CSVEVSGGSGEQYF; CDR3 DNA: TGCAGCGTTGAAGTCTCTGGCGGGAGTGGCGAGCAGTACTTC
clone size: many; D gene: -; J gene: TRBJ2-6; V gene: TRBV4-1; CDR3 protein: CASSQVYDYQPGANVLTF; CDR3 DNA: TGCGCCAGCAGCCAAGTGTACGACTACCAACCTGGGGCCAACGTCCTGACTTTC
clone size: many; D gene: -; J gene: TRBJ2-1; V gene: TRBV5-5; CDR3 protein: CASSLPSTNEQFF; CDR3 DNA: TGTGCCAGCAGCTTGCCTAGCACGAATGAGCAGTTCTTC
clone size: -; D gene: -; J gene: TRBJ2-1; V gene: TRBV29-1; CDR3 protein: CSVETPGGVNEQFF; CDR3 DNA: TGCAGCGTTGAGACTCCAGGAGGGGTCAATGAGCAGTTCTTC
clone size: -; D gene: TRBD1; J gene: TRBJ1-4; V gene: TRBV12-3/TRBV12-4; CDR3 protein: CASSLIGTDEKLFF; CDR3 DNA: TGTGCCAGCAGTTTAATAGGGACAGATGAAAAACTGTTTTTT
clone size: -; D gene: -; J gene: TRBJ2-2; V gene: TRBV5-6; CDR3 protein: CASSFIATNTGELFF; CDR3 DNA: TGTGCCAGCAGCTTTATAGCGACGAACACCGGGGAGCTGTTTTTT
clone size: -; D gene: -; J gene: TRBJ2-3; V gene: TRBV29-1; CDR3 protein: CSVGTEYTDTQYF; CDR3 DNA: TGCAGCGTTGGCACAGAATACACAGATACGCAGTATTTT
clone size: few; D gene: -; J gene: TRBJ2-1; V gene: TRBV6-1; CDR3 protein: CASRSGAHLYNEQFF; CDR3 DNA: TGTGCCAGCAGATCGGGGGCCCATCTCTACAATGAGCAGTTCTTC
clone size: many; D gene: TRBD2; J gene: TRBJ2-3; V gene: TRBV30; CDR3 protein: CAWSLFASGRSGAQYF; CDR3 DNA: TGTGCCTGGAGTCTCTTTGCTAGCGGGAGGTCGGGAGCGCAGTATTTT
clone size: -; D gene: TRBD1; J gene: TRBJ2-5; V gene: TRBV5-6; CDR3 protein: CASSSTWTGGVGHHF; CDR3 DNA: TGTGCCAGCAGCTCAACATGGACAGGGGGCGTAGGTCATCACTTC